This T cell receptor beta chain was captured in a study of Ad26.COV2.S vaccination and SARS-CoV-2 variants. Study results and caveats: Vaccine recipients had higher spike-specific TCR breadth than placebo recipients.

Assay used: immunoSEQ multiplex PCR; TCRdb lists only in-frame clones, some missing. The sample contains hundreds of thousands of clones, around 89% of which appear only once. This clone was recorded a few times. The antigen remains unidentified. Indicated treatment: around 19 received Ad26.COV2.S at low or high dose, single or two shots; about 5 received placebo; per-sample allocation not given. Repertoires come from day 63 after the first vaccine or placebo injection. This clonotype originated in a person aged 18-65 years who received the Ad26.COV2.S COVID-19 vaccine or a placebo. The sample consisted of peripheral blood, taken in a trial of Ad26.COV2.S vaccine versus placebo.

CDR3 sequence: CASSYSGGQSYNEQFF. The CDR3 nucleotides are TGTGCCAGCAGTTACTCGGGCGGGCAATCTTACAATGAGCAGTTCTTC. The chain couples TRBV6-5 to TRBJ2-1; TRBD2 might be the D (5 bases). This CDR3 comprises 16 residues. CDR1 is MNHEY, CDR2 SVGAGI, per germline. The V and J ends lost 0 bases and 4 bases respectively, with 13 bases between them.